The T cell receptor beta chain described here comes from a study of beta chain features in type 1 diabetes. Study outcomes and limitations: Relative to healthy donors, patients appeared to have naive, central memory and Treg TCRB repertoires that were more similar. Shortening of TCRB CDR3s, moderate but significant, appeared in all four CD4+ subsets of Type 1 diabetes patients.

Note on this clone: As yet, its antigen is unknown.

Per the germline V gene, CDR1 is SNHLY and CDR2 is FYNNEI. Trimming took 6 bases from V and 2 from J, leaving 7 bases between them. The CDR3 runs to 13 residues. Investigators reverse transcribed all isolated RNA, so they sequenced expressed TCRB transcripts. Measured with immunoSEQ multiplex PCR; TCRdb has only the in-frame clones, and not every one. Of hundreds of thousands of clones listed, approximately 15% are singletons. Sequencing input: naive CD4+ T cells from blood. This receptor was taken from a man between 18 and 35 years old with type 1 diabetes. The chain carries TRBV2 and TRBJ2-2, with D possibly matching TRBD2 (6 bases). The CDR3 bases are TGTGCCAGCAGCGGGGGTAACACCGGGGAGCTGTTTTTT. Protein: CASSGGNTGELFF.